This paragraph reports one T cell receptor beta chain. Its antigen is not identified. Per germline, CDR1 SGHNT and CDR2 YYREEE (reference sequence). The CDR3 is 16 residues long. With 1 base removed from V and 7 bases from J, the gap between germline ends came to 20 bases. This specimen comes from a study of graft-versus-host responses after intestinal transplantation. TCRdb's table, derived via immunoSEQ multiplex PCR, lists solely in-frame clones and lacks some. Of about 100,000 clones listed, about 90% were seen once; the top ten hold approximately 1%. Sample: unstimulated CD4+ T cells sorted from spleen or lymph node cells, taken before intestinal transplant. The source of this sequence is a human donor who received an intestinal transplant. The V call is TRBV5-4, the J call TRBJ1-2; D gene uncertain. The CDR3 reads CASSLIPVSGVPGYTF. CDR3 nucleotides: TGTGCCAGCAGCTTGATCCCTGTGTCTGGGGTCCCTGGCTACACCTTC.